A selection of T cell receptor beta chains follows, all from one sample in a study of early T cells in non-severe SARS-CoV-2 infection. TCRdb re-derived calls from the 5' RACE reads in MiXCR, one entry per CDR3 protein. The sample records about 36,000 distinct CDR3 sequences, 3.9% being singletons. The specimen was whole blood. The receptor set was obtained from an adult who was a healthcare worker with PCR-confirmed SARS-CoV-2 infection or an uninfected control (not recorded which). The CDR3 runs from the conserved cysteine through the conserved F or W. The order of the fields is V gene, J gene, CDR3 length, clone size, D gene, CDR3 DNA, CDR3 protein. D genes are given only for firm matches. Size is omitted from some rows. Given values are once, few, many or a class for expanded clones.

TRBV5-1	TRBJ1-5	15	many	-	TGCGCCAGCAGCCCGGCGGGGGATAGCAATCAGCCCCAGCATTTT	CASSPAGDSNQPQHF
TRBV12-3/TRBV12-4	TRBJ1-4	16	many	-	TGTGCCAGCAGTTTATCCCTAAAGAACAGGGATGAAAAACTGTTTTTT	CASSLSLKNRDEKLFF
TRBV7-9	TRBJ1-2	14	few	TRBD1	TGTGCCAGCAGCGGATTGGACAGGGATAACGGCTACACCTTC	CASSGLDRDNGYTF
TRBV5-1	TRBJ2-3	16	many	-	TGCGCCAGCAGCTTTCGGTTAGCCGGGTCCACAGATACGCAGTATTTT	CASSFRLAGSTDTQYF
TRBV7-2	TRBJ1-2	15	many	-	TGTGCCAGCAGCCCACAAATGGGGGGCGCTGGTGGCTACACCTTC	CASSPQMGGAGGYTF
TRBV4-1	TRBJ2-3	17	few	-	TGCGCCAGCAGCCAAGTTCTGGCTAGAGGTAGCACAGATACGCAGTATTTT	CASSQVLARGSTDTQYF
TRBV5-4	TRBJ2-3	13	few	TRBD2	TGTGCCAGCAGACTAGCGGGGTTAGATACGCAGTATTTT	CASRLAGLDTQYF
TRBV28	TRBJ2-2	15	many	TRBD1	TGTACCAGCAGCGACGGGACAGGGGTCACCGGGGAGCTGTTTTTT	CTSSDGTGVTGELFF
TRBV6-1	TRBJ2-7	17	many	TRBD1	TGTGCCAGCAGTGAAGAGGTCACGGGGACAGGGCACTACGAGCAGTACTTC	CASSEEVTGTGHYEQYF
TRBV10-2	TRBJ2-3	15	many	-	TGCGCCAGCAGTCGGGACGCCGAATACCCAGATACGCAGTATTTT	CASSRDAEYPDTQYF
TRBV10-3	TRBJ1-6	17	-	TRBD1	TGTGCCATCAGTGAGCCGCCGGGCGGGACAGGGTTTTCACCCCTCCACTTT	CAISEPPGGTGFSPLHF
TRBV30	TRBJ1-2	15	many	-	TGTGCCTGGAGTGTTTCGTCACTGAATCTCAATGGCTACACCTTC	CAWSVSSLNLNGYTF
TRBV19	TRBJ1-1	14	many	TRBD1	TGTGCCAGTAGTAGACAGGGGGGTTCCGCTGAAGCTTTCTTT	CASSRQGGSAEAFF
TRBV7-2	TRBJ2-2	18	medium-sized	TRBD2	TGTGCCAGCAGCCGCTGGGGGTCAGCGGGAGGGGCCACCGGGGAGCTGTTTTTT	CASSRWGSAGGATGELFF
TRBV7-6	TRBJ2-3	13	many	-	TGTGCCAGCAGCCGTAACAGCGCAGATACGCAGTATTTT	CASSRNSADTQYF
TRBV3-1	TRBJ2-7	15	many	TRBD2	TGTGCCAGCAGCCCCGTTAGCGGGAACGTCTACGAGCAGTACTTC	CASSPVSGNVYEQYF
TRBV7-9	TRBJ1-2	20	many	TRBD1	TGTGCCAGCAGCTTACTACGACCGGGGGCCGACAGGGCCGGACTCTATGGCTACACCTTC	CASSLLRPGADRAGLYGYTF
TRBV11-2	TRBJ1-6	15	many	-	TGTGCCAGCAGCTTAGAGACAGGTGCTAATTCACCCCTCCACTTT	CASSLETGANSPLHF
TRBV7-7	TRBJ2-2	17	-	TRBD2	TGTGCTAGCAGCCCGACCGGGACTAGTGGGAACACCGGGGAGCTGTTTTTT	CASSPTGTSGNTGELFF
TRBV7-9	TRBJ2-1	16	-	-	TGTGCCAGCAGCTTAGGAATCCCGGGAGAGTACAATGAGCAGTTCTTC	CASSLGIPGEYNEQFF
TRBV7-8	TRBJ1-5	16	many	-	TGTGCCAGCAGCACCCTAGGGGGGCAAAGCAATCAGCCCCAGCATTTT	CASSTLGGQSNQPQHF
TRBV27	TRBJ1-2	14	many	-	TGTGCCAGCAGTTCACAGGGAGGGTACTATGGCTACACCTTC	CASSSQGGYYGYTF
TRBV28	TRBJ2-7	14	many	TRBD2	TGTGCCAGCAGTCGACTAGCGGGAGGGCGCGAGCAGTACTTC	CASSRLAGGREQYF
TRBV20-1	TRBJ1-6	16	many	TRBD1	TGCAGTGCTAGAGATCCCCGGGACAGTCATAATTCACCCCTCCACTTT	CSARDPRDSHNSPLHF
TRBV14	TRBJ2-1	11	many	-	TGTGCCAGCAGCCAATACAATGAGCAGTTCTTC	CASSQYNEQFF
TRBV6-5	TRBJ2-5	13	many	TRBD2	TGTGCCAGCGACGCGGGAGGGAGGGAGACCCAGTACTTC	CASDAGGRETQYF
TRBV10-3	TRBJ2-1	13	many	-	TGTGCCATCAGTAGGGCGGACCTCAATGAGCAGTTCTTC	CAISRADLNEQFF
TRBV20-1	TRBJ2-1	16	many	TRBD1	TGCAGTGCCCCCGACAGGGGCCCTCGAAAGGGCAATGAGCAGTTCTTC	CSAPDRGPRKGNEQFF
TRBV29-1	TRBJ2-1	15	many	-	TGCAGCGTAGCCTTGGACCCCAAGCCGGACAATGAGCAGTTCTTC	CSVALDPKPDNEQFF
TRBV7-9	TRBJ1-3	17	many	TRBD1	TGTGCCAGCAGCCCTCCCGGGACAGGGTTTTCTGGAAACACCATATATTTT	CASSPPGTGFSGNTIYF